This TCR beta chain was identified in a study of post-analysis software for immune sequencing data. Study overall: Relapsing-remitting, secondary progressive and progressive-relapsing courses of multiple sclerosis were included.

Included in the TCR beta cDNA libraries were unique molecular identifiers. Researchers reported some 500,000 cDNA molecules coming from approximately 0.91 to 9.4 million T cells. TCRdb re-called the PCR reads through MiXCR, storing one row per CDR3 protein. The data hold some 240,000 distinct CDR3 sequences, with less than 40% observed a single time. Points on this clonotype: No antigen is known for it.

Points from the study as a whole: By F measure, strong co-clustering occurred among samples prepared in the same batch. Multiple sclerosis patients showed significantly lower normalized Chao1 diversity than controls did. Higher frequency in patients than in controls was seen for roughly five TRBV segments, with TRBV5-6, TRBV5-1 and TRBV20-1 among them.

CDR3 length equals 13 residues. Germline V gene data show CDR1 as DFQATT and CDR2 as SNEGSKA (reference sequence). J gave up 6 bases and V 3 bases, and 6 bases lay outside the gene matches. The receptor was isolated from a girl aged 5-17 years with multiple sclerosis. The sample taken for sequencing was blood. V is TRBV20-1 and J is TRBJ1-2; 8 bases match TRBD1. Here the CDR3 reads CSARDRESDGYTF. The CDR3 coding sequence is TGCAGTGCTAGGGACAGGGAGTCCGATGGCTACACCTTC.